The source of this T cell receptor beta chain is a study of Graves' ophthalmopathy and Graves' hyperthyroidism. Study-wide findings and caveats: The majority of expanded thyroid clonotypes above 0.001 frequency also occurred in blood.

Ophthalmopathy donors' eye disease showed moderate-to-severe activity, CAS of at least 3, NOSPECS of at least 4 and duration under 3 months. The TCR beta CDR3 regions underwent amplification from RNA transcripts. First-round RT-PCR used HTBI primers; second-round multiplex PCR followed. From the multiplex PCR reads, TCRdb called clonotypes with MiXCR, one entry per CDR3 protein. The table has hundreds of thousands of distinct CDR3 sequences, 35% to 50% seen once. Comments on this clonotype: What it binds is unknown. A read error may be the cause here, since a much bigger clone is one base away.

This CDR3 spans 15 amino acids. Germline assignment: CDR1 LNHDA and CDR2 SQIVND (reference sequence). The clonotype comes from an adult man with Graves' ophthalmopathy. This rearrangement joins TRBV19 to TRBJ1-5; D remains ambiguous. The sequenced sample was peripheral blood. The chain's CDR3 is CASSRDISSKQPQHF. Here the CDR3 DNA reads TGTGCCAGTAGCCGCGACATATCTAGCAAGCAGCCCCAGCATTTT.